This T cell receptor beta chain was found in a study of blood T cell repertoires in COVID-19. Study at large: Acute-phase and convalescent COVID-19 samples originated in the United States, Italy and Spain. In each case, the material was cDNA or gDNA derived from T cells, B-cell-depleted T cells, or PBMCs.

This CDR3 spans 17 amino acids. In the source study's methods: The authors estimated nucleated cell counts from reference gene primer amplification. The assay was immunoSEQ multiplex PCR, and TCRdb's table has in-frame clones only and misses some. V and J calls and clone size come straight from that table; D and trimming were deduced from the DNA. The sample carries more than 350,000 clones, approximately 88% recorded once. The chain links TRBV21-1 to TRBJ2-1; the table assigns TRBD1, which was not confirmed against the DNA. TRBV21-1 counts as a pseudogene. The specimen was peripheral blood. The receptor's source is a woman aged 25 to 39 with COVID-19, enrolled during active disease. The CDR3 DNA is TGTGCCAGCAGCAAGAGCAGGGTAGAGGTTGTAGGGATGGGGCAGTTCTTC. Translated: CASSKSRVEVVGMGQFF.